This T cell receptor beta chain appears in the sequencing data of a study of response to subunit inactivated influenza vaccine. The CDR3 contains 15 residues. Unmatched junction bases numbered 7, after V lost 6 bases and J lost 0 bases. TCRdb reanalysed the RT-PCR reads using MiXCR and keeps one entry per CDR3 protein. The table has hundreds of thousands of distinct CDR3 sequences, about 11% seen once; the top ten hold approximately 9.9%. The same data also contributed to another study, on T cells expressing NK-cell markers. In that study: In generating TCR beta cDNA, 5'RACE template switching with UMIs was used. The study drew TCR beta repertoires from sorted CD3+CD56+NKG2C+, CD3+CD56+NKG2C- and CD3+CD56-NKG2C+ T cells.

The TCR comes from a man aged 45 to 65 who received an inactivated influenza vaccine. Sequencing was performed on PBMCs from blood, taken on the day of vaccination. The chain carries TRBV12-3 or TRBV12-4 and TRBJ2-7, with 8 bases aligning to TRBD1. The CDR3 protein is CASRPGTGPSYEQYF. CDR3 coding DNA: TGTGCCAGCAGACCCGGGACAGGACCCTCCTACGAGCAGTACTTC.